These 14 T cell receptor beta chains were sequenced from one sample in a study of blood T cells in healthy people across ages. Alongside a J-beta primer mix, a sample-barcoded 5' primer served in a second PCR lasting about 7 to 11 cycles. TCRdb called the 5' RACE reads again in MiXCR, with one record for every CDR3 protein. The sample holds approximately 600,000 distinct CDR3 sequences, 58% seen once. The material sequenced was blood. All receptors derive from a man between 60 and 70 years old in good health.

The chain uses TRBV2 and TRBJ2-1; 9 nucleotides match TRBD2. The CDR3 totals 15 residues. Germline trimming cut 3 bases from V and 10 bases from J; bases unmatched to any gene: 10. CDR1 SNHLY and CDR2 FYNNEI come from the germline V gene. The CDR3 here is CASSEEASGEWEQFF. CDR3 DNA sequence: TGTGCCAGCAGTGAGGAGGCTAGCGGGGAATGGGAGCAGTTCTTC.

The rearrangement joins TRBV6-2 or TRBV6-3 to TRBJ2-5; D possibly matches TRBD1 or TRBD2 (5 bases each). Trimming removed 0 bases at V and 4 bases at J, with 15 bases between. This CDR3 region has 16 residues. Germline loops: CDR1 MNHEY, CDR2 SVGEGT. CDR3 coding DNA: TGTGCCAGCAGTTACTCGAGAAGACAGCGGCGAGAGACCCAGTACTTC. Translated: CASSYSRRQRRETQYF.

The chain recombines TRBV21-1 with TRBJ2-3; the D call of TRBD2 is as the table states it, not checked on the DNA. TRBV21-1 represents a pseudogene. The CDR3 covers 16 residues. CDR3 DNA sequence: TGTGCCAGCAGCCCCCGCAGGCGGGGGGGCACAGATACGCAGTATTTT. Encoded protein: CASSPRRRGGTDTQYF.

This clonotype came up a few times. The CDR3 loop reads CASSPRDGVTQYF. For the CDR3, the DNA is TGTGCCAGCTCACCACGGGACGGGGTGACCCAGTACTTC. The J gene is TRBJ2-7, the V gene TRBV18; D could derive from TRBD1 or TRBD2 (5 bases each). The J call is uncertain, as TRBJ2-5 better fits the DNA end. In germline, CDR1 is KGHSH, CDR2 LQKENI. CDR3 length: 13 residues.

The CDR3 bases are TGCGCCAGCAGCCAAGGTTCCGGGCCAGCCTCTGAGACCCAGTACTTC. Its translation: CASSQGSGPASETQYF. The rearrangement uses TRBV4-1 and TRBJ2-5; D gene uncertain. This CDR3 spans 16 amino acids. Per germline, CDR1 MGHRA and CDR2 YSYEKL. Deletions cut 1 base from V and 5 bases from J, with 17 bases between.

The chain couples TRBV11-2 to TRBJ2-3; D is possibly TRBD2 (6 bases). The ends were cut back, 4 bases at V and 6 bases at J, with 14 bases in the middle. The CDR3 loop spans 14 amino acids. The germline V gene has CDR1 SGHAT and CDR2 FQNNGV. The CDR3: CASSSLGGSDTQYF. DNA for the CDR3: TGTGCCAGCAGCTCGCTTGGGGGGTCCGATACGCAGTATTTT. The full variable domain, with the rest looked up from reference TRBV11-2 and TRBJ2-3, is EAGVAQSPRYKIIEKRQSVAFWCNPISGHATLYWYQQILGQGPKLLIQFQNNGVVDDSQLPKDRFSAERLKGVDSTLKIQPAKLEDSAVYLCASSSLGGSDTQYFGPGTRLTVL.

The V gene is TRBV3-1, the J gene TRBJ1-1; possible D gene TRBD1, 6 bases. V lost 2 bases and J lost 0, with 7 bases in between. The CDR3 covers 14 residues. Looked up from germline, CDR1 is LGHDT and CDR2 is YNNKEL (reference sequence). The chain's CDR3 is CASSQQGLNTEAFF. CDR3 DNA: TGTGCCAGCAGCCAACAGGGGTTGAACACTGAAGCTTTCTTT.

This clonotype showed up just once. One junction end does not reproduce the germline sequence, and a read error may be involved. The chain carries TRBV28 and TRBJ1-1, with D possibly TRBD1 on 5 matching bases. This CDR3 contains 13 residues. Germline CDR1 is MDHEN and CDR2 is SYDVKM. The CDR3 loop is CAGSPPGDTEAFF. The CDR3 coding sequence is TGTGCCGGCAGCCCCCCGGGGGACACTGAAGCTTTCTTT.

This chain links TRBV15 with TRBJ2-1; D tentatively reads TRBD1 or TRBD2 (5 bases each). CDR1 LNHNV and CDR2 YYDKDF come from the germline V gene (reference sequence). The CDR3 is 15 amino acids. V lost 0 bases to trimming and J lost 10 bases, with 16 bases between them. CDR3 loop: CATSRDGGPLEEQFF. CDR3 DNA: TGTGCCACCAGCAGAGATGGGGGACCGCTGGAGGAGCAGTTCTTC.

This clonotype was recorded a few times. The chain joins TRBV10-3 to TRBJ2-1; 10 nucleotides line up with TRBD1. With 7 bases clipped from V and 6 bases from J, the junction kept 6 bases outside the gene matches. The V gene's germline CDR1 is ENHRY and CDR2 SYGVKD. The CDR3 sequence is 14 residues long. For the CDR3, the DNA is TGTGCCATCACGCCGGGACAGGGGTCCAATGAGCAGTTCTTC. Protein product: CAITPGQGSNEQFF.

The chain links TRBV5-1 to TRBJ2-3; 9 bases fit TRBD1. Germline CDR1 is SGHRS and CDR2 is YFSETQ. The CDR3 is 17 amino acids. After removal of 3 bases from V and 3 bases from J, the junction contained 11 bases not matched to a gene. The CDR3 loop is CASSSPPGQGLTDTQYF. The CDR3 nucleotides are TGCGCCAGCAGCTCGCCGCCGGGACAGGGATTGACAGATACGCAGTATTTT.

V and J are TRBV6-1 and TRBJ2-1, with D tentatively TRBD2 (5 bases). Matching the DNA end better, TRBJ2-7 makes the J call doubtful. This CDR3 comprises 12 residues. CDR1 and CDR2 from the germline V gene are MNHNS and SASEGT. CDR3 amino acids: CATPGRGYEQYF. The CDR3 DNA follows: TGTGCCACCCCTGGGAGAGGCTACGAGCAGTACTTC.

The chain joins TRBV15 to TRBJ2-1; D remains unclear. The J call is uncertain, as TRBJ2-7 better fits the DNA end. CDR1 and CDR2 from the germline V gene are LNHNV and YYDKDF (reference sequence). The CDR3 length is 16 residues. The CDR3 protein is CATSRDIRPSYNEQYF. CDR3 in DNA: TGTGCCACCAGCAGAGATATCCGACCCTCCTACAATGAGCAGTACTTC.

The rearrangement uses TRBV20-1 and TRBJ2-7; D is uncertain. Germline values: CDR1 DFQATT, CDR2 SNEGSKA (reference sequence). V dropped 5 bases and J dropped 1 base, with 12 bases sitting between them. The CDR3 runs 13 residues. CDR3 protein: CSALVHQSYEQYF. CDR3 sequence (DNA): TGCAGTGCTTTAGTGCACCAGTCCTACGAGCAGTACTTC.